This T cell receptor beta chain comes out of a study of T cell responses to AZD1222 COVID-19 vaccine. In the study overall: Recipients boosted at about 4 weeks or about 12 weeks are pooled.

The CDR3 extends over 16 amino acids. Looked up from germline, CDR1 is SNHLY and CDR2 is FYNNEI. The V segment lost 4 bases and the J segment 0 bases; nucleotides outside the gene matches: 4. Profiled with immunoSEQ multiplex PCR; TCRdb holds only in-frame clones, not every one. This sample carries 95,000 to 110,000 clones, around 90% of them seen once, and the ten largest clones take approximately 7%. Notes on this clone: Its target is unknown.

General observations from the study: All repertoire sampling was performed exclusively after the peak T cell response. Epitopes outside B.1.351 and B.1.1.7 mutated regions reportedly drew nearly half of spike TCRs.

This rearrangement joins TRBV2 to TRBJ2-1; TRBD2 matches 9 bases. The TCR sequence derives from an adult in good health. The sequencing used peripheral blood, collected on day 0 of AZD1222 vaccination. DNA of the CDR3: TGTGCCAGCAGTGGACTAGCGGCTAGCTCCTACAATGAGCAGTTCTTC. Translating it yields CASSGLAASSYNEQFF.